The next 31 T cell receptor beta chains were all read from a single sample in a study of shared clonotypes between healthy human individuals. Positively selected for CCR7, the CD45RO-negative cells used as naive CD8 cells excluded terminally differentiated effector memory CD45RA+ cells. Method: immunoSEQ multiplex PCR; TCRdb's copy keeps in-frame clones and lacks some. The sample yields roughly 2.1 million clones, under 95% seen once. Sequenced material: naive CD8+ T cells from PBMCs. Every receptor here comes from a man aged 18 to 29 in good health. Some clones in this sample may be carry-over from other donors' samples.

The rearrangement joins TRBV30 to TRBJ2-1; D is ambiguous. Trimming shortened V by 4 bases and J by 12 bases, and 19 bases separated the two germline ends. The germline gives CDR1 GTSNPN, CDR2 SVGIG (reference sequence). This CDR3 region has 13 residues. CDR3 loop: CAWTIVPPAGQFF. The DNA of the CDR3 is TGTGCCTGGACTATAGTGCCTCCTGCCGGGCAGTTCTTC.

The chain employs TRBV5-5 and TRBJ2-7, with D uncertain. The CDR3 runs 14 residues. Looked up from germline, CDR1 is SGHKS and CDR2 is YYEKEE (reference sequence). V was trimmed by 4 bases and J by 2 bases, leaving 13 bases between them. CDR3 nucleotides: TGTGCCAGCAGCCCTCACCCCTCCGCCTACGAGCAGTACTTC. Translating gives CASSPHPSAYEQYF.

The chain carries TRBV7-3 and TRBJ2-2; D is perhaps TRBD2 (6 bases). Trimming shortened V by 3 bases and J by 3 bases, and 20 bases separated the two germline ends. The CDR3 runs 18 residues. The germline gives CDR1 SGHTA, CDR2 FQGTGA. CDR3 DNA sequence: TGTGCCAGCAGCTTCCGAGGCATCAGCGGGTGGGACACCGGGGAGCTGTTTTTT. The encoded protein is CASSFRGISGWDTGELFF. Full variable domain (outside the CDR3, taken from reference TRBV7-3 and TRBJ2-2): GAGVSQTPSNKVTEKGKYVELRCDPISGHTALYWYRQSLGQGPEFLIYFQGTGAADDSGLPNDRFFAVRPEGSVSTLKIQRTERGDSAVYLCASSFRGISGWDTGELFFGEGSRLTVL.

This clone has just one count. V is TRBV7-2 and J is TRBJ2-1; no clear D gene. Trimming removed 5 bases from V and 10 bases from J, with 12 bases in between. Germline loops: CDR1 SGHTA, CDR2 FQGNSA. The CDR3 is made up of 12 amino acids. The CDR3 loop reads CASSPTGPEQFF. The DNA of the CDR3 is TGTGCCAGCAGCCCAACCGGGCCCGAGCAGTTCTTC.

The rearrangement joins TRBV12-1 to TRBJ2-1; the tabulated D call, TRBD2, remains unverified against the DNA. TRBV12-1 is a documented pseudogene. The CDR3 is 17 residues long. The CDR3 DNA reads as TGTGCCAGCAGCTTTGCGCGGACTCGGGAGAATGTATGGGAGCAGTTCTTC. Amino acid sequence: CASSFARTRENVWEQFF.

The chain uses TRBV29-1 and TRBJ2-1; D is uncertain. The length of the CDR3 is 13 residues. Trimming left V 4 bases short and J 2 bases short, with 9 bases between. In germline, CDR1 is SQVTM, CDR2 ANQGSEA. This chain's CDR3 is CSVALVTYNEQFF. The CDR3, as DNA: TGCAGCGTTGCTTTGGTGACCTACAATGAGCAGTTCTTC.

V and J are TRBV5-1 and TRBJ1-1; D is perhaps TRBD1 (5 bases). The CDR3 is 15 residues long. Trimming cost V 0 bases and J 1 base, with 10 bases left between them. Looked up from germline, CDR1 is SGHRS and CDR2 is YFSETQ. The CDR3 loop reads CASSLEGPRNTEAFF. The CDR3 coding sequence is TGCGCCAGCAGCTTGGAGGGACCGCGGAACACTGAAGCTTTCTTT.

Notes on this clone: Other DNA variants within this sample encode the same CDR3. The DNA of the CDR3 is TGTGCCAGCAGTTTATTACAGGGAAATCAGCCCCAGCATTTT. Amino acids: CASSLLQGNQPQHF. The rearrangement links TRBV27 to TRBJ1-5; perhaps TRBD1 as D (6 bases). Germline V lookup: CDR1 MNHEY, CDR2 SMNVEV (reference sequence). This CDR3 contains 14 residues. The V end was cut by 1 base, the J end by 4 bases, with 8 bases between.

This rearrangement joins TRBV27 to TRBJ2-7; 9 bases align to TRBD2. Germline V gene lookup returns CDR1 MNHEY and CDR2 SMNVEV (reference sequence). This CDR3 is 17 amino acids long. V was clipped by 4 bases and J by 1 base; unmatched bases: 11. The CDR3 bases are TGTGCCAGCAGTTCGTTAGCGGGGGAGGGCCTTTCCTACGAGCAGTACTTC. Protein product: CASSSLAGEGLSYEQYF.

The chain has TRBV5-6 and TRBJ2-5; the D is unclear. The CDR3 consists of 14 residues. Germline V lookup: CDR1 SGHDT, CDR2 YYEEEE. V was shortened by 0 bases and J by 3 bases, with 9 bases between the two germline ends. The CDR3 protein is CASSLAGQEETQYF. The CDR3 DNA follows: TGTGCCAGCAGCTTGGCTGGGCAGGAAGAGACCCAGTACTTC.

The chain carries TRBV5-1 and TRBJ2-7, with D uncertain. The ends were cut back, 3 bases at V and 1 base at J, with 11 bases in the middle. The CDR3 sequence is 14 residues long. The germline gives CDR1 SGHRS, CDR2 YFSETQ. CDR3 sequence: CASSWWTESYEQYF. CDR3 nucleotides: TGCGCCAGCAGCTGGTGGACGGAGTCCTACGAGCAGTACTTC.

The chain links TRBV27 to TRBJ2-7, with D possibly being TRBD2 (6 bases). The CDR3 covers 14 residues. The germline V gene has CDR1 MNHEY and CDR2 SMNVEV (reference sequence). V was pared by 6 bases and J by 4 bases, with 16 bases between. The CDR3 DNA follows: TGTGCCAGCAGCTCAACTAGCATCGGGTACGAGCAGTACTTC. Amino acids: CASSSTSIGYEQYF.

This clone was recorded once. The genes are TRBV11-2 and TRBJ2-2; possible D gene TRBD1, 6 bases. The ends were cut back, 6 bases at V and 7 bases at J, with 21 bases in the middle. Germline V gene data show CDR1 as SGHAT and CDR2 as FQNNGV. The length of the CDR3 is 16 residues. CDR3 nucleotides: TGTGCCAGCAGACATATAGATTCGGGACAAGACGGGGAGCTGTTTTTT. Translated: CASRHIDSGQDGELFF.

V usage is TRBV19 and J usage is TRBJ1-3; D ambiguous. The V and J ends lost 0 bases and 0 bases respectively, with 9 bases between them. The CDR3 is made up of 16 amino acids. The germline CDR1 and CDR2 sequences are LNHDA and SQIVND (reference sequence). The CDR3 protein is CASSIDGRASGNTIYF. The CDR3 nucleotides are TGTGCCAGTAGTATAGATGGCCGCGCCTCTGGAAACACCATATATTTT.

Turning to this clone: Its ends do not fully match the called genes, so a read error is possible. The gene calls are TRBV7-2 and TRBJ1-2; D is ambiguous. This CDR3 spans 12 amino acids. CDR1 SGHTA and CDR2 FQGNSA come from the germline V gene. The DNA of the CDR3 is TGTGCCAGCAGCTTAGGCTACAGATATCCATTCTTC. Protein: CASSLGYRYPFF.

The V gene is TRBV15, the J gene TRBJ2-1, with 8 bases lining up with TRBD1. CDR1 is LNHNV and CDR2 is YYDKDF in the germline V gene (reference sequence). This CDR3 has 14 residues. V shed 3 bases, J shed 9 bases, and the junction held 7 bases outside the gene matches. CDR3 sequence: CATSSGQGKGEQFF. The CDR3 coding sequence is TGTGCCACCAGCAGCGGACAGGGTAAGGGTGAGCAGTTCTTC.

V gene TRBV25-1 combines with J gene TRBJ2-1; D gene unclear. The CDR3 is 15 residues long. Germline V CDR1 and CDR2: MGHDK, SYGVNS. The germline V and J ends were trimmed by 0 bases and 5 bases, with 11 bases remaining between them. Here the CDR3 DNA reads TGTGCCAGCAGTGAATATCTGGGCGGCAACAATGAGCAGTTCTTC. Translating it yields CASSEYLGGNNEQFF.

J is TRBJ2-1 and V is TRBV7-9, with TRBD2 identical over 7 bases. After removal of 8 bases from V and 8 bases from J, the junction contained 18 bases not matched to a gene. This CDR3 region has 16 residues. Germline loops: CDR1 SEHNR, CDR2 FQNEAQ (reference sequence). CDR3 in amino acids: CASRTLGGSPTDEQFF. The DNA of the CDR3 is TGTGCCAGCCGCACATTGGGCGGGAGCCCCACGGATGAGCAGTTCTTC.

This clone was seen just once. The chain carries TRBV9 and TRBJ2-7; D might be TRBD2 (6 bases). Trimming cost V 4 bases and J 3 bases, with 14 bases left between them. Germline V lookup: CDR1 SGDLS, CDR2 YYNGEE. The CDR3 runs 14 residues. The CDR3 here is CASSRRETNYEQYF. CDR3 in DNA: TGTGCCAGCAGCCGGAGGGAGACTAACTACGAGCAGTACTTC.

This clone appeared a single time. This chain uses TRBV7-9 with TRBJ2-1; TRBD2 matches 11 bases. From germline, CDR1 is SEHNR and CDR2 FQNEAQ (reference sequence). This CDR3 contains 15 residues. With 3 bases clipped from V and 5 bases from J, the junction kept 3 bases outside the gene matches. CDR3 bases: TGTGCCAGCAGCTTCGGGACTAGCGGAAACAATGAGCAGTTCTTC. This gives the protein CASSFGTSGNNEQFF.

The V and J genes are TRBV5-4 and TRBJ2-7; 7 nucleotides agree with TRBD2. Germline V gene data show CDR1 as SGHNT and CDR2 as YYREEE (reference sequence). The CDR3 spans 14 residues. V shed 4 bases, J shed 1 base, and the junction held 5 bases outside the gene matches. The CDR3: CASSGRAGSYEQYF. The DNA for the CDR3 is TGTGCCAGCAGCGGGAGGGCCGGGTCCTACGAGCAGTACTTC.

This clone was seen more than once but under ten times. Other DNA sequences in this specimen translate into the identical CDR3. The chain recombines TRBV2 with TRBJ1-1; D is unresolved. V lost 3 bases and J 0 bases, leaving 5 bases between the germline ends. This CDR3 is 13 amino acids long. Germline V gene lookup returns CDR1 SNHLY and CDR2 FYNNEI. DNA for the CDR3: TGTGCCAGCAGTGAGAGATTGAACACTGAAGCTTTCTTT. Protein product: CASSERLNTEAFF.

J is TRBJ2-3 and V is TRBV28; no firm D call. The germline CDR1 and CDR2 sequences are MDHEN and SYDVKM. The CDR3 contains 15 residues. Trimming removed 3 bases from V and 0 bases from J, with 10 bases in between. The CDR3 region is CASSLWGKSTDTQYF. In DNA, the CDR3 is TGTGCCAGCAGTTTGTGGGGAAAAAGCACAGATACGCAGTATTTT.

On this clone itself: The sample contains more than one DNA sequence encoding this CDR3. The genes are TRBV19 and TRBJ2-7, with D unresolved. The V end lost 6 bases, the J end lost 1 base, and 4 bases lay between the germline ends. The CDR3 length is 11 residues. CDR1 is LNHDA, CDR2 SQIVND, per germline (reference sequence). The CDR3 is CASSDSYEQYF. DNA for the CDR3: TGTGCCAGTAGCGATTCCTACGAGCAGTACTTC.

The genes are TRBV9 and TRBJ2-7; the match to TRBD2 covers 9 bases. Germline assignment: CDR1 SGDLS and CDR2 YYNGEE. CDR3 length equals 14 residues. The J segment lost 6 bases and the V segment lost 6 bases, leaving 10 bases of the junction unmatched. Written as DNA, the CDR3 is TGTGCCAGCAACGACGGGCTAGCGGGATCCGAGCAGTACTTC. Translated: CASNDGLAGSEQYF. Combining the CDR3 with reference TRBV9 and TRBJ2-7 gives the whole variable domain DSGVTQTPKHLITATGQRVTLRCSPRSGDLSVYWYQQSLDQGLQFLIQYYNGEERAKGNILERFSAQQFPDLHSELNLSSLELGDSALYFCASNDGLAGSEQYFGPGTRLTVT.

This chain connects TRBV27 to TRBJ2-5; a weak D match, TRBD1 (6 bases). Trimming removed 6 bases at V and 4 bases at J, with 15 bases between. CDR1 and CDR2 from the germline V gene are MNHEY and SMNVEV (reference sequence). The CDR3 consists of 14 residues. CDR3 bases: TGTGCCAGCAGGGGGGCGTCTCAAGTAGAGACCCAGTACTTC. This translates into CASRGASQVETQYF.

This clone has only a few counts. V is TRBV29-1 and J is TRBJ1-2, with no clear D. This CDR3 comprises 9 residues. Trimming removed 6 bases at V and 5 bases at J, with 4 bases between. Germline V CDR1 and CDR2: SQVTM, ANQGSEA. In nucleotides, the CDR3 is TGCAGCGTCACTTATGGCTACACCTTC. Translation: CSVTYGYTF.

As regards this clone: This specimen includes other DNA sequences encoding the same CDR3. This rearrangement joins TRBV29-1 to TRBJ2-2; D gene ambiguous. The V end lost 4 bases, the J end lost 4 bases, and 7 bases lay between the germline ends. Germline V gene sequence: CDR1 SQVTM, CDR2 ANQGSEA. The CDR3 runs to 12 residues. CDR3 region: CSVVGATGELFF. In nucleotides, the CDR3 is TGCAGCGTTGTCGGAGCCACCGGGGAGCTGTTTTTT.

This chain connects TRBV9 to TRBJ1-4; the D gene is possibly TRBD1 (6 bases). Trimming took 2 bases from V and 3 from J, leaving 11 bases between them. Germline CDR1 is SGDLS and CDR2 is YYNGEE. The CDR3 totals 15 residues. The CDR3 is CASSVSGASNEKLFF. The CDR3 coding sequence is TGTGCCAGCAGCGTCTCGGGGGCTTCTAATGAAAAACTGTTTTTT.

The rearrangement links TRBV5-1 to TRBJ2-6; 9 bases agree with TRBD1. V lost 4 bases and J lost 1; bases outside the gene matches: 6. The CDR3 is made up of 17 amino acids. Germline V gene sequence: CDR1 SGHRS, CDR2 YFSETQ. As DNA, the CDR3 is TGCGCCAGCAGCCTCCGGGACAGGGAGTCTGGGGCCAACGTCCTGACTTTC. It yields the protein CASSLRDRESGANVLTF.

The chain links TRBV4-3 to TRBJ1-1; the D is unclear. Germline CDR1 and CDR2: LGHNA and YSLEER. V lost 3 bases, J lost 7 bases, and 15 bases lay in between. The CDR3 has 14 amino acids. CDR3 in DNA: TGCGCCAGCAGCCACTTGGGAGACATTTTTGAAGCTTTCTTT. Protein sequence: CASSHLGDIFEAFF.